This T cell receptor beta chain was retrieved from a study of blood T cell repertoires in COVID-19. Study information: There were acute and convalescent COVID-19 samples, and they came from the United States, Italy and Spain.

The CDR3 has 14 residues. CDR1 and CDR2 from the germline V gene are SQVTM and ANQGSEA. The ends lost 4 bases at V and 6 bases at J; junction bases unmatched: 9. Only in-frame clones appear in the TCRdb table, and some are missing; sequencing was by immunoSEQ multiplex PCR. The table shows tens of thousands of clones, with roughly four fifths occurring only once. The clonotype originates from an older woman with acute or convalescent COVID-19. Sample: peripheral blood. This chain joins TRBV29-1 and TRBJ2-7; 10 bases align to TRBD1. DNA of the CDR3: TGCAGCGTTGGAATCCGGGACAGGGGTCTCGAGCAGTACTTC. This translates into CSVGIRDRGLEQYF.